Detailed here is one T cell receptor beta chain. TCRdb used MiXCR to reprocess the RT-PCR reads, holding one entry per CDR3 protein. Counted here are about 650,000 distinct CDR3 sequences, less than 15% occurring once; the ten biggest clones make up approximately 7.6%. The CDR3 covers 13 residues. V lost 6 bases and J lost 7, with 13 bases in between. Germline lookup yields CDR1 WNHNN and CDR2 SYGVQD (reference sequence). This record belongs to a study of response to subunit inactivated influenza vaccine. V and J are TRBV10-1 and TRBJ2-1, with D possibly matching TRBD1 (6 bases). Sample: PBMCs from blood, taken 14 to 15 days before vaccination. This TCR derives from a man aged 45-60 years who received an inactivated influenza vaccine. CDR3 DNA sequence: TGCGCCAGCAGCTTCGACAGGAGGAATGAGCAGTTCTTC. This translates into CASSFDRRNEQFF.